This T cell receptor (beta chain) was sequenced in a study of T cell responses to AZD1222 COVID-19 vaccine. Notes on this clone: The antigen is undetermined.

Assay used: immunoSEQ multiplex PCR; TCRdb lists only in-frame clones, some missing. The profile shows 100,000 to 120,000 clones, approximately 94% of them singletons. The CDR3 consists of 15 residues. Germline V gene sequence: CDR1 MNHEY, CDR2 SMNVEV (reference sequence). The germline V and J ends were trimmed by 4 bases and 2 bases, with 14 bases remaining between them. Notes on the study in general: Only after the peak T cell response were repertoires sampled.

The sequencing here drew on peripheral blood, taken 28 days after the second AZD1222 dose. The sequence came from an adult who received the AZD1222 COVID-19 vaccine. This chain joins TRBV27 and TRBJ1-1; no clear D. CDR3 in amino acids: CASSSLAWPNTEAFF. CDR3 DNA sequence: TGTGCCAGCAGTTCTCTGGCCTGGCCAAACACTGAAGCTTTCTTT.